These 17 T cell receptor beta chains share one sample of origin, sequenced in a study of blood T cell repertoires in COVID-19. Profiling relied on immunoSEQ multiplex PCR, and the TCRdb table lists in-frame clones only, not all of them. The sample has 48,000 or so clones, over 75% seen once. The sequencing input was peripheral blood. The source is a woman aged 55 to 70 with acute or convalescent COVID-19.

The chain recombines TRBV6-5 with TRBJ2-3; 15 bases align to TRBD2. Germline V gene data show CDR1 as MNHEY and CDR2 as SVGAGI. The CDR3 spans 14 residues. V lost 2 bases and J lost 9; bases outside the gene matches: 0. Written as DNA, the CDR3 is TGTGCCAGCAGTTACGGGACTAGCGGGAGGACGCAGTATTTT. Its translation: CASSYGTSGRTQYF.

The chain couples TRBV19 to TRBJ2-4; 8 nucleotides line up with TRBD1. V trimming: 2 bases; J trimming: 15 bases; junction bases outside the gene matches: 6. The CDR3 consists of 12 residues. Germline lookup yields CDR1 LNHDA and CDR2 SQIVND (reference sequence). CDR3 DNA: TGTGCCAGTAGTATAAGGACAGGGTATACGTACTTC. Its protein is CASSIRTGYTYF.

This clone was seen more than once but under ten times. This same CDR3 is encoded by further DNA sequences in the sample. This chain links TRBV5-4 with TRBJ1-3; TRBD1 aligns across 8 bases. Germline CDR1 and CDR2: SGHNT and YYREEE (reference sequence). After removal of 5 bases from V and 0 bases from J, the junction contained 7 bases not matched to a gene. CDR3 length: 16 residues. For the CDR3, the DNA is TGTGCCAGCAGTTCTCCGGGACAGGACTCTGGAAACACCATATATTTT. Amino acids: CASSSPGQDSGNTIYF.

CDR3 region: CASSQGQGAEAFF. CDR3 nucleotide sequence: TGTGCCAGCAGCCAAGGACAGGGTGCTGAAGCTTTCTTT. This chain uses TRBV12-3 or TRBV12-4 with TRBJ1-1; TRBD1 matches 8 bases. This CDR3 comprises 13 residues. J gave up 6 bases and V 6 bases, and 6 bases lay outside the gene matches.

The rearrangement links TRBV11-3 to TRBJ2-1; the D gene is possibly TRBD2 (6 bases). The CDR3 runs to 14 residues. Germline values: CDR1 SGHNT, CDR2 YENEEA. Between the trimmed V and J ends, which lost 3 bases and 4 bases, there was a span of 10 bases. This CDR3 is CASSFSGTYNEQFF. The CDR3 nucleotides are TGTGCCAGCAGCTTTAGCGGAACTTACAATGAGCAGTTCTTC.

The chain employs TRBV7-9 and TRBJ2-1; a weak D match, TRBD2 (6 bases). CDR1 and CDR2 from the germline V gene are SEHNR and FQNEAQ (reference sequence). The V end lost 3 bases, the J end lost 6 bases, and 18 bases lay between the germline ends. This CDR3 region has 16 residues. CDR3: CASSFRDFEKTNEQFF. The DNA of the CDR3 is TGTGCCAGCAGCTTCCGGGACTTCGAAAAAACCAATGAGCAGTTCTTC.

This chain connects TRBV30 to TRBJ2-5; the D gene is possibly TRBD1 (5 bases). V was clipped by 4 bases and J by 3 bases, with 9 bases between them. CDR1 and CDR2 (germline): GTSNPN, SVGIG (reference sequence). This CDR3 is 12 amino acids long. CDR3 region: CAWKGREETQYF. The CDR3 DNA sequence: TGTGCCTGGAAGGGCAGGGAAGAGACCCAGTACTTC.

The J gene is TRBJ2-7, the V gene TRBV4-1; 14 nucleotides line up with TRBD2. CDR3 length equals 15 residues. J gave up 2 bases and V 3 bases, and 0 bases lay outside the gene matches. Germline V lookup: CDR1 MGHRA, CDR2 YSYEKL. The CDR3 sequence: CASSQTSGGAYEQYF. The DNA for the CDR3 is TGCGCCAGCAGCCAGACTAGCGGGGGGGCCTACGAGCAGTACTTC.

On this clone: This specimen includes other DNA sequences encoding the same CDR3. The chain combines TRBV5-1 with TRBJ2-3, with TRBD1 matching over 7 bases. CDR1 is SGHRS, CDR2 YFSETQ, per germline. This CDR3 region has 15 residues. V lost 2 bases, J lost 0 bases, and 3 bases stayed unmatched. CDR3 nucleotides: TGCGCCAGCAGCTTACAGGGGTTAAGCACAGATACGCAGTATTTT. It translates to CASSLQGLSTDTQYF. Based on the CDR3 plus reference TRBV5-1 and TRBJ2-3, the full variable domain is KAGVTQTPRYLIKTRGQQVTLSCSPISGHRSVSWYQQTPGQGLQFLFEYFSETQRNKGNFPGRFSGRQFSNSRSEMNVSTLELGDSALYLCASSLQGLSTDTQYFGPGTRLTVL.

This chain joins TRBV4-1 and TRBJ1-3; no definite D call. Trimming left V 1 base short and J 5 bases short, with 9 bases between. Per the germline V gene, CDR1 is MGHRA and CDR2 is YSYEKL. There are 14 residues in the CDR3. The CDR3 spells CASSQGGGRNTIYF. In nucleotides, the CDR3 is TGCGCCAGCAGCCAAGGGGGAGGGAGAAACACCATATATTTT.

The count of this clone is one. The chain uses TRBV10-1 and TRBJ2-7; the D gene is possibly TRBD2 (5 bases). Germline CDR1 reads WNHNN; CDR2 reads SYGVQD (reference sequence). The CDR3 totals 13 residues. The ends were cut back, 6 bases at V and 1 base at J, with 10 bases in the middle. Here the CDR3 DNA reads TGCGCCAGCAGACCCCGGAGGTCCTACGAGCAGTACTTC. Its protein product is CASRPRRSYEQYF.

The chain links TRBV5-8 to TRBJ2-5; 8 positions match TRBD2. Germline V gene sequence: CDR1 SGHTS, CDR2 YDEGEE. J gave up 5 bases and V 2 bases, and 8 bases lay outside the gene matches. This CDR3 comprises 15 residues. The CDR3 DNA sequence: TGTGCCAGCAGCTTTGGCGGGAGGTTTACGGAGACCCAGTACTTC. This codes for CASSFGGRFTETQYF.

This rearrangement joins TRBV6-5 to TRBJ2-5; D call uncertain. Germline V CDR1 and CDR2: MNHEY, SVGAGI. The V end lost 8 bases, the J end lost 2 bases, and 12 bases lay between the germline ends. CDR3 length: 13 amino acids. The CDR3 DNA sequence: TGTGCCAGCCTCGCTGTAGAACAAGAGACCCAGTACTTC. Protein product: CASLAVEQETQYF.

The CDR3 bases are TGTGCCAGCACCTCGACCCCAGGGTTCGAAATCTACGAGCAGTACTTC. Translating it yields CASTSTPGFEIYEQYF. V and J are TRBV27 and TRBJ2-7; perhaps TRBD1 as D (5 bases). Per the germline V gene, CDR1 is MNHEY and CDR2 is SMNVEV (reference sequence). The CDR3 runs to 16 residues. Trimming removed 7 bases at V and 3 bases at J, with 22 bases between.

The CDR3 nucleotides are TGTGCCAGCAGTCAACAGGGGGTAAATGGCTACACCTTC. It specifies CASSQQGVNGYTF. The chain couples TRBV6-6 to TRBJ1-2; the match to TRBD1 covers 8 bases. Trimming cost V 5 bases and J 6 bases; bases outside gene matches: 5. CDR1 is MNHNY, CDR2 SVGAGI, per germline (reference sequence). The CDR3 is made up of 13 amino acids.

The genes are TRBV2 and TRBJ2-5, with D tentatively TRBD2 (6 bases). Trimming cost V 3 bases and J 6 bases, with 14 bases left between them. CDR3 length equals 14 residues. Germline-derived CDR1 and CDR2 are SNHLY and FYNNEI. In nucleotides, the CDR3 is TGTGCCAGCAGTGAGGGACTCCAGAGAAAGACCCAGTACTTC. The encoded protein is CASSEGLQRKTQYF.

This clone came up a few times. The rearrangement uses TRBV30 and TRBJ2-1; TRBD1 matches 9 bases. The CDR3 is made up of 15 amino acids. With 1 base clipped from V and 7 bases from J, the junction kept 8 bases outside the gene matches. CDR1 is GTSNPN, CDR2 SVGIG, per germline (reference sequence). The CDR3 loop is CAWSARTGAWNEQFF. The CDR3 region has the DNA TGTGCCTGGAGTGCCCGGACAGGGGCCTGGAATGAGCAGTTCTTC. Full variable domain (rest looked up from reference TRBV30 and TRBJ2-1): SQTIHQWPATLVQPVGSPLSLECTVEGTSNPNLYWYRQAAGRGLQLLFYSVGIGQISSEVPQNLSASRPQDRQFILSSKKLLLSDSGFYLCAWSARTGAWNEQFFGPGTRLTVL.